Shown below are 29 T cell receptor beta chains from a single sample sequenced in a study of blood T cell repertoires in COVID-19. Profiled with immunoSEQ multiplex PCR; TCRdb holds only in-frame clones, not every one. This sample has 200,000 to 250,000 clones, with 65% to 90% found just once. Sequencing used peripheral blood. All receptors come from a woman aged 45-65 years with acute or convalescent COVID-19.

This clone is a singleton in its sample. The chain uses TRBV28 and TRBJ1-6, with D maybe TRBD1 (6 bases). The V end was cut by 6 bases, the J end by 8 bases, with 11 bases between. The germline V gene encodes CDR1 MDHEN and CDR2 SYDVKM. The CDR3 extends over 13 amino acids. This CDR3 reads CASRPTGHSPLHF. CDR3 DNA sequence: TGTGCCAGCAGGCCAACAGGGCATTCACCCCTCCACTTT.

J is TRBJ1-1 and V is TRBV3-1 (or the pseudogene TRBV3-2); 8 bases align to TRBD1. The CDR3 has 16 amino acids. V shed 4 bases and J 6 bases; nucleotides not matched to a gene: 13. Germline loops: CDR1 LGHDT, CDR2 YNNKEL (reference sequence). The DNA for the CDR3 is TGTGCCAGCAGCCGTAATAAGGACAGGGATGAATCTGAAGCTTTCTTT. It translates to CASSRNKDRDESEAFF.

The rearrangement links TRBV6-6 to TRBJ2-1, with 8 bases that match TRBD2. The germline V gene has CDR1 MNHNY and CDR2 SVGAGI (reference sequence). Germline trimming cut 4 bases from V and 0 bases from J; bases unmatched to any gene: 5. This CDR3 is 16 amino acids long. The CDR3 DNA reads TGTGCCAGCAGTTTAGCGGGGCGGAGCTCCTACAATGAGCAGTTCTTC. It specifies CASSLAGRSSYNEQFF.

The table lists this clone with a count of one. Here the CDR3 reads CATSDPSGGGTDTQYF. The CDR3 DNA reads as TGTGCCACCAGTGACCCTAGCGGGGGAGGCACAGATACGCAGTATTTT. The chain joins TRBV24-1 to TRBJ2-3, with 10 nucleotides matching TRBD2. CDR1 is KGHDR, CDR2 SFDVKD, per germline. Unmatched junction bases numbered 4, after V lost 4 bases and J lost 1 base. The CDR3 runs to 16 residues.

J is TRBJ1-5 and V is TRBV28, with TRBD1 matching over 9 bases. Germline loops: CDR1 MDHEN, CDR2 SYDVKM. Trimming removed 4 bases from V and 6 bases from J; junction bases left unmatched: 4. This CDR3 contains 14 residues. The CDR3 coding sequence is TGTGCCAGCAGTTCGACAGGGGGAAGTCAGCCCCAGCATTTT. It translates to CASSSTGGSQPQHF.

The rearrangement uses TRBV28 and TRBJ1-6; no reliable D call. The V and J ends lost 2 bases and 3 bases respectively, with 8 bases between them. Germline CDR1 MDHEN, CDR2 SYDVKM. The CDR3 sequence is 15 residues long. The CDR3 spells CASSLRGFYNSPLHF. CDR3 DNA: TGTGCCAGCAGTTTACGGGGTTTCTATAATTCACCCCTCCACTTT.

This chain's CDR3 is CASSLSGRVETQYF. The CDR3 bases are TGTGCCAGCAGTTTGAGCGGGAGGGTGGAGACCCAGTACTTC. V gene TRBV6-5 combines with J gene TRBJ2-5; the match to TRBD2 covers 10 bases. Trimming took 4 bases from V and 5 from J; bases not matched to a gene: 4. Germline loops: CDR1 MNHEY, CDR2 SVGAGI. The CDR3 is 14 residues long.

The V call is TRBV9, the J call TRBJ2-7; the match to TRBD1 covers 10 bases. The CDR3 totals 15 residues. Germline values: CDR1 SGDLS, CDR2 YYNGEE. With 3 bases clipped from V and 0 bases from J, the junction kept 3 bases outside the gene matches. The CDR3 loop is CASSGGQGSSYEQYF. DNA of the CDR3: TGTGCCAGCAGCGGGGGACAGGGGAGCTCCTACGAGCAGTACTTC.

The V gene is TRBV7-9, the J gene TRBJ1-2, with a weak D call TRBD1 (5 bases). CDR3 length: 15 amino acids. Germline lookup yields CDR1 SEHNR and CDR2 FQNEAQ (reference sequence). Trimming pared 1 base from V and 2 bases from J, leaving 11 bases between. The CDR3 DNA reads as TGTGCCAGCAGCTTAGGGGGCGCGTCCAACTATGGCTACACCTTC. This codes for CASSLGGASNYGYTF.

The J gene is TRBJ2-5, the V gene TRBV4-3, with 8 bases matching TRBD2. The CDR3 is 14 amino acids. V shed 0 bases and J 5 bases; nucleotides not matched to a gene: 2. Germline CDR1 LGHNA, CDR2 YSLEER. CDR3 residues: CASSQDAGGETQYF. The CDR3 DNA reads as TGCGCCAGCAGCCAAGATGCGGGGGGCGAGACCCAGTACTTC.

The chain is built from TRBV23-1 and TRBJ1-5; 7 positions match TRBD1. TRBV23-1 is treated as an ORF (open reading frame) with a function not yet certain. J was trimmed by 2 bases and V by 0 bases; bases with no gene match: 16. CDR3 length equals 20 residues. In DNA, the CDR3 is TGCGCCAGCAGTCAATCCTCCGGGACAGAAACAACAAAGGGCAATCAGCCCCAGCATTTT. It encodes CASSQSSGTETTKGNQPQHF.

This clone has only one observation. This chain links TRBV6-5 with TRBJ2-7; 8 positions agree with TRBD1. This CDR3 has 14 amino acids. Germline V lookup: CDR1 MNHEY, CDR2 SVGAGI. V dropped 5 bases and J dropped 3; count of bases not matched to a gene: 6. The CDR3 reads CASSIRDRNYEQYF. The CDR3 DNA reads TGTGCCAGCAGTATCCGGGACAGGAACTACGAGCAGTACTTC.

V usage is TRBV6-5 and J usage is TRBJ2-4; possible D gene TRBD1, 5 bases. The CDR3 is 13 amino acids. CDR1 and CDR2 (germline): MNHEY, SVGAGI. V was pared by 5 bases and J by 7 bases, with 12 bases between. The CDR3 region has the DNA TGTGCCAGCAGTATTTCCAGGGCTAACATTCAGTACTTC. Translated: CASSISRANIQYF.

The chain carries TRBV6-6 and TRBJ2-7, with D possibly TRBD1 on 6 matching bases. Germline values: CDR1 MNHNY, CDR2 SVGAGI (reference sequence). This CDR3 comprises 12 residues. V lost 5 bases to trimming and J lost 4 bases, with 9 bases between them. CDR3: CASSLTGYEQYF. In DNA form, the CDR3 reads TGTGCCAGCAGTCTAACAGGGTACGAGCAGTACTTC.

This rearrangement joins TRBV11-3 to TRBJ2-2; 7 bases match TRBD2. CDR3 length equals 15 residues. The ends lost 5 bases at V and 4 bases at J; junction bases unmatched: 7. Germline V gene sequence: CDR1 SGHNT, CDR2 YENEEA. The CDR3 region is CASSRGGEITGELFF. CDR3 coding DNA: TGTGCCAGCAGCCGGGGAGGGGAGATCACCGGGGAGCTGTTTTTT.

CDR3 DNA sequence: TGTGCCAGCAGTCTACTCAGACCACAGGGAGGGCACACTGAAGCTTTCTTT. Amino acids: CASSLLRPQGGHTEAFF. The V call is TRBV6-6, the J call TRBJ1-1; a weak D match, TRBD1 (6 bases). The CDR3 is made up of 17 amino acids. Germline CDR1 is MNHNY and CDR2 is SVGAGI (reference sequence). Trimming left V 5 bases short and J 3 bases short, with 22 bases between.

The chain is built from TRBV28 and TRBJ1-1, with 11 bases lining up with TRBD1. The junction had 8 bases not matched to a gene; V was cut back by 8 bases and J by 0 bases. From germline, CDR1 is MDHEN and CDR2 SYDVKM. The CDR3 extends over 16 amino acids. The DNA for the CDR3 is TGTGCCAGCGTCGAACGGGACAGGGGGATGAACACTGAAGCTTTCTTT. Amino acids: CASVERDRGMNTEAFF.

The chain is built from TRBV20-1 and TRBJ1-2; D is unclear. Germline-derived CDR1 and CDR2 are DFQATT and SNEGSKA (reference sequence). Deletions cut 3 bases from V and 8 bases from J, with 19 bases between. The CDR3 contains 14 residues. The CDR3 reads CSASLGIMGRGYTF. CDR3 in DNA: TGCAGTGCTAGTTTGGGCATCATGGGCCGCGGCTACACCTTC.

The chain is built from TRBV5-5 and TRBJ1-4; D is uncertain. The V gene's germline CDR1 is SGHKS and CDR2 YYEKEE (reference sequence). Between the trimmed V and J ends, which lost 5 bases and 6 bases, there was a span of 8 bases. CDR3 length: 12 residues. CDR3 bases: TGTGCCAGCAGTTCGGACTATGAAAAACTGTTTTTT. This encodes CASSSDYEKLFF.

The rearrangement uses TRBV5-1 and TRBJ2-7; 11 bases align to TRBD1. Trimming removed 0 bases from V and 3 bases from J; junction bases left unmatched: 14. The germline V gene has CDR1 SGHRS and CDR2 YFSETQ. The CDR3 totals 19 residues. CDR3 amino acids: CASSLGWTGGASRVYEQYF. DNA for the CDR3: TGCGCCAGCAGCTTGGGGTGGACAGGGGGCGCCTCGAGAGTCTACGAGCAGTACTTC.

V is TRBV7-2 and J is TRBJ1-2; no definite D call. CDR1 SGHTA and CDR2 FQGNSA come from the germline V gene. V lost 1 base, J lost 10 bases, and 13 bases lay in between. There are 13 residues in the CDR3. The CDR3 is CASSLGFPEHYTF. The CDR3 bases are TGTGCCAGCAGCTTAGGATTTCCCGAGCACTACACCTTC.

This clone was detected once. This chain connects TRBV12-3 or TRBV12-4 to TRBJ1-1; D gene uncertain. Trimming removed 2 bases at V and 7 bases at J, with 5 bases between. The CDR3 sequence is 11 residues long. CDR3 region: CASSLTSEAFF. The CDR3 nucleotides read TGTGCCAGCAGTTTAACCAGTGAAGCTTTCTTT.

The table lists this clone with a few counts. V gene TRBV6-1 combines with J gene TRBJ2-7; 9 bases are shared with TRBD2. The CDR3 loop spans 14 amino acids. Germline assignment: CDR1 MNHNS and CDR2 SASEGT. Unmatched junction bases numbered 3, after V lost 0 bases and J lost 6 bases. The CDR3 here is CASSEASGSSEQYF. CDR3 in DNA: TGTGCCAGCAGTGAAGCTAGCGGGAGCTCCGAGCAGTACTTC.

The chain uses TRBV28 and TRBJ1-2; 8 bases fit TRBD1. The CDR3 runs to 14 residues. V shed 5 bases and J 5 bases; nucleotides not matched to a gene: 7. Germline V CDR1 and CDR2: MDHEN, SYDVKM. The CDR3 DNA is TGTGCCAGCAGTCCGCCGACAGGGGTTTATGGCTACACCTTC. This codes for CASSPPTGVYGYTF.

This chain uses TRBV7-2 with TRBJ2-3, with D maybe TRBD1 (5 bases). Germline V gene sequence: CDR1 SGHTA, CDR2 FQGNSA. This CDR3 region has 15 residues. Trimming removed 5 bases from V and 2 bases from J, with 14 bases in between. The CDR3 DNA follows: TGTGCCAGCAGCCGGCGGACAACCGTCACAGATACGCAGTATTTT. Residues: CASSRRTTVTDTQYF. Variable domain in full (rest from reference TRBV7-2 and TRBJ2-3): GAGVSQSPSNKVTEKGKDVELRCDPISGHTALYWYRQSLGQGLEFLIYFQGNSAPDKSGLPSDRFSAERTGGSVSTLTIQRTQQEDSAVYLCASSRRTTVTDTQYFGPGTRLTVL.

V is TRBV28 and J is TRBJ1-3; 8 bases match TRBD1. V was pared by 6 bases and J by 0 bases, with 7 bases of the junction left unmatched. CDR3 size: 16 residues. Germline V gene sequence: CDR1 MDHEN, CDR2 SYDVKM. The CDR3 here is CASSVTGAGSGNTIYF. CDR3 DNA sequence: TGTGCCAGCAGCGTGACAGGGGCCGGCTCTGGAAACACCATATATTTT.

The chain has TRBV11-3 and TRBJ1-1; 10 bases agree with TRBD1. CDR3 size: 13 residues. V dropped 5 bases and J dropped 11; count of bases not matched to a gene: 8. Germline V gene sequence: CDR1 SGHNT, CDR2 YENEEA. The chain's CDR3 is CASSPGQGRIAFF. The CDR3 coding sequence is TGTGCCAGCAGCCCGGGACAGGGGAGAATCGCTTTCTTT.

The chain employs TRBV4-3 and TRBJ1-4; TRBD1 is a possible D gene (5 bases). Trimming took off 1 base at V and 7 bases at J, with 13 bases between the two ends. This CDR3 comprises 15 residues. Germline loops: CDR1 LGHNA, CDR2 YSLEER. This chain's CDR3 is CASSQADRLFEKLFF. CDR3 coding DNA: TGCGCCAGCAGCCAAGCAGACAGACTTTTTGAAAAACTGTTTTTT.

The chain joins TRBV5-1 to TRBJ2-1; D possibly corresponds to TRBD2 (5 bases). The CDR3 extends over 13 amino acids. Germline CDR1 is SGHRS and CDR2 is YFSETQ. V shed 4 bases and J shed 3 bases, with 8 bases lying between them. CDR3 region: CASSGELYNEQFF. DNA for the CDR3: TGCGCCAGCAGCGGGGAGCTCTACAATGAGCAGTTCTTC.